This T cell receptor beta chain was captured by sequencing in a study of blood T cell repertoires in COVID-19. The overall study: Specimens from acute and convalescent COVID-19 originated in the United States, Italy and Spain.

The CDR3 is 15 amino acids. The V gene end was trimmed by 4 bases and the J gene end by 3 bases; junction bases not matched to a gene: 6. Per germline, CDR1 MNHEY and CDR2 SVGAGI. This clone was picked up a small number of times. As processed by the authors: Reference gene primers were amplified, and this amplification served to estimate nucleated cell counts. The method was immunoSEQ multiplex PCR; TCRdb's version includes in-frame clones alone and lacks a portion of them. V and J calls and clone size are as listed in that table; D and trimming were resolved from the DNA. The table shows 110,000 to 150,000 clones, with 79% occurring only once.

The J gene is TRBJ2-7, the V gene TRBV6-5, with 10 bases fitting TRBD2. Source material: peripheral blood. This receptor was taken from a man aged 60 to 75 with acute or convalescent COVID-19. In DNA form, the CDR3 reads TGTGCCAGCAGTTCTCTAGCGGGAGAAATCTACGAGCAGTACTTC. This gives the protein CASSSLAGEIYEQYF.